This T cell receptor (beta chain) derives from a study of technical replicates of blood from a few donors. Germline loops: CDR1 MDHEN, CDR2 SYDVKM. There are 18 residues in the CDR3. Unmatched junction bases numbered 11, after V lost 3 bases and J lost 0 bases. Repertoires were generated with immunoSEQ multiplex PCR, while TCRdb's copy carries only in-frame clones and drops some. The data show more than 65,000 clones, roughly 91% seen once. This receptor was taken from a human donor in good health. Some clones in this sample may be carry-over from other donors' samples. The V and J genes are TRBV28 and TRBJ2-5, with 9 bases that match TRBD1. The sequenced sample consisted of T cells isolated from PBMCs. The CDR3 DNA sequence: TGTGCCAGCAGTTTCCCGGACAGGGGAAAAATGAACCAAGAGACCCAGTACTTC. The encoded protein is CASSFPDRGKMNQETQYF. The variable domain in full, with the rest retrieved from reference TRBV28 and TRBJ2-5, is DVKVTQSSRYLVKRTGEKVFLECVQDMDHENMFWYRQDPGLGLRLIYFSYDVKMKEKGDIPEGYSVSREKKERFSLILESASTNQTSMYLCASSFPDRGKMNQETQYFGPGTRLLVL.